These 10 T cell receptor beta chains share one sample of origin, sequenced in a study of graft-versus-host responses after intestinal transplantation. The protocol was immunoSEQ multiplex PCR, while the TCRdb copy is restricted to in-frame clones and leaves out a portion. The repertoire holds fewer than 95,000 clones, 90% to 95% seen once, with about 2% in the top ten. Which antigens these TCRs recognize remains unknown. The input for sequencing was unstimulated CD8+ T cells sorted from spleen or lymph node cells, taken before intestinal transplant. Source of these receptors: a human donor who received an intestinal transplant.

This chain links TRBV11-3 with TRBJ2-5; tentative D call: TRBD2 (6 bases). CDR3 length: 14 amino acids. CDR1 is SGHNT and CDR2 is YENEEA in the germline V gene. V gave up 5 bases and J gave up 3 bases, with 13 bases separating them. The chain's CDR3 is CASSPRDSKETQYF. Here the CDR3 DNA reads TGTGCCAGCAGCCCCCGGGACTCTAAAGAGACCCAGTACTTC.

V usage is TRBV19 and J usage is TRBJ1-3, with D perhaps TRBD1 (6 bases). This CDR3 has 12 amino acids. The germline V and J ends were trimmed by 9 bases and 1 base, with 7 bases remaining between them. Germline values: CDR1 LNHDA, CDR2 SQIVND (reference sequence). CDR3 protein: CASTGSGNTIYF. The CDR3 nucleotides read TGTGCCAGCACAGGGTCTGGAAACACCATATATTTT.

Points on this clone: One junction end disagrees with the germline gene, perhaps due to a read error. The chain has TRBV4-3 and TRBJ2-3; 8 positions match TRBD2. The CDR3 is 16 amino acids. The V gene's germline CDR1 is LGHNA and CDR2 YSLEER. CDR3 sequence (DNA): TGCGCCAGCAGCAAAGAGCCAGCGGGGGGCACAGATACGCAGTATTTT. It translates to CASSKEPAGGTDTQYF.

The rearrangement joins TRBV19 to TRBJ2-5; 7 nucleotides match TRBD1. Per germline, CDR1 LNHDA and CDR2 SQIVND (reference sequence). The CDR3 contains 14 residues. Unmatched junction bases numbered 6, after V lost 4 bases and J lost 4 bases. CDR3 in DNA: TGTGCCAGTAGTACGACAGGGTTTGGAGAGACCCAGTACTTC. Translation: CASSTTGFGETQYF.

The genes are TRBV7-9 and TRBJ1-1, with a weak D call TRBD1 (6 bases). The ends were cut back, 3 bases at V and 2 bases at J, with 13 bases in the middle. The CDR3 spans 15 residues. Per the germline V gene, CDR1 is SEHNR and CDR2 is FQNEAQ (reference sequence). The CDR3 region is CASSFAGQLNTEAFF. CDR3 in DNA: TGTGCCAGCAGCTTTGCTGGACAGTTAAACACTGAAGCTTTCTTT.

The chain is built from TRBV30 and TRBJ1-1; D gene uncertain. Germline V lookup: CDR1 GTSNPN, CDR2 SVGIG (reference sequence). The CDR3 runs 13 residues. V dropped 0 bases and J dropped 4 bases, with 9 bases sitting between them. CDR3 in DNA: TGTGCCTGGAGTGTTACCGGAGGCACTGAAGCTTTCTTT. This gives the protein CAWSVTGGTEAFF. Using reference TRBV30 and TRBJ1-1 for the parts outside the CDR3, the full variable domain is SQTIHQWPATLVQPVGSPLSLECTVEGTSNPNLYWYRQAAGRGLQLLFYSVGIGQISSEVPQNLSASRPQDRQFILSSKKLLLSDSGFYLCAWSVTGGTEAFFGQGTRLTVV.

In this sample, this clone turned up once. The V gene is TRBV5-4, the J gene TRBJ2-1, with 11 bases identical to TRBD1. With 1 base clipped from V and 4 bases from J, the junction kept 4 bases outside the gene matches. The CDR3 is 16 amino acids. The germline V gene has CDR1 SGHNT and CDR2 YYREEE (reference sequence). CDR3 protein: CASSLIGQGAYNEQFF. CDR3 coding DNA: TGTGCCAGCAGCTTGATCGGACAGGGGGCTTACAATGAGCAGTTCTTC. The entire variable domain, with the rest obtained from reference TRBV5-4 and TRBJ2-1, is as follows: ETGVTQSPTHLIKTRGQQVTLRCSSQSGHNTVSWYQQALGQGPQFIFQYYREEENGRGNFPPRFSGLQFPNYSSELNVNALELDDSALYLCASSLIGQGAYNEQFFGPGTRLTVL.

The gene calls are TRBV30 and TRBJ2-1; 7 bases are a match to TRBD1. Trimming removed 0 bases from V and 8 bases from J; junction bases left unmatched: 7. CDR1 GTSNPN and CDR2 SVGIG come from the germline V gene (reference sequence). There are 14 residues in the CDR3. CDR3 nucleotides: TGTGCCTGGAGTGTCCCGGGACAGAGCGATGAGCAGTTCTTC. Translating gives CAWSVPGQSDEQFF.

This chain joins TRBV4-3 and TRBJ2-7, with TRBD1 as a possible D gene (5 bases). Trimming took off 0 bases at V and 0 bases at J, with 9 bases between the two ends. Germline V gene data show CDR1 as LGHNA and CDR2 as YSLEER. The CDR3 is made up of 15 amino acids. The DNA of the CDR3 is TGCGCCAGCAGCCAAGAGGTGCAGGGCTCCTACGAGCAGTACTTC. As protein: CASSQEVQGSYEQYF.

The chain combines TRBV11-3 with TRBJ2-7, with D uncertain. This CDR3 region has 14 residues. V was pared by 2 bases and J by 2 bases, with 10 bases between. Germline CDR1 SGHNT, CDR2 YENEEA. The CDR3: CASSLSRNPYEQYF. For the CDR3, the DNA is TGTGCCAGCAGCTTATCCAGAAACCCCTACGAGCAGTACTTC.